The next 21 T cell receptor beta chains were all read from a single sample in a study of cytomegalovirus exposure and HLA in healthy donors. Both 60 Vbeta primers and 13 Jbeta primers went into the PCR. Measured with immunoSEQ multiplex PCR; TCRdb has only the in-frame clones, and not every one. The repertoire holds tens of thousands of clones, 75% to 85% seen once, with over 12% in the top ten. The sample consisted of PBMCs. The receptors here all came from a woman in her forties in good health and CMV-seropositive.

The rearrangement links TRBV5-1 to TRBJ2-2, with TRBD2 identical over 13 bases. The V and J ends lost 3 bases and 6 bases, in that order; junction bases with no gene match: 5. In germline, CDR1 is SGHRS, CDR2 YFSETQ. This CDR3 comprises 16 residues. For the CDR3, the DNA is TGCGCCAGCAGCTCACTAGCGGGGGGGCCGGCCGGGGAGCTGTTTTTT. Amino acids: CASSSLAGGPAGELFF.

The rearrangement links TRBV7-9 to TRBJ2-2, with 12 bases that match TRBD2. Looked up from germline, CDR1 is SEHNR and CDR2 is FQNEAQ (reference sequence). This CDR3 has 17 amino acids. V lost 4 bases and J lost 6; bases outside the gene matches: 9. The CDR3 DNA is TGTGCCAGCAGCTCTAGCGGGGGGGCTTTTGTCGCCGGGGAGCTGTTTTTT. Protein product: CASSSSGGAFVAGELFF.

This clone was counted a few times. The V call is TRBV7-3, the J call TRBJ2-2; 10 nucleotides agree with TRBD1. The CDR3 is 15 residues long. Germline V CDR1 and CDR2: SGHTA, FQGTGA. Losses at the gene ends were 5 bases for V and 4 bases for J; bases not matched to a gene: 4. For the CDR3, the DNA is TGTGCCAGCAGCAGGGACAGGGGAGGCACCGGGGAGCTGTTTTTT. The encoded protein is CASSRDRGGTGELFF.

This clone was counted only a few times. The J gene is TRBJ1-2, the V gene TRBV28, with D possibly matching TRBD1 (5 bases). This CDR3 contains 13 residues. V lost 6 bases to trimming and J lost 2 bases, with 10 bases between them. The germline V gene encodes CDR1 MDHEN and CDR2 SYDVKM. As DNA, the CDR3 is TGTGCCAGCAGCCGACAGACGAACTATGGCTACACCTTC. Its translation: CASSRQTNYGYTF.

This clone has only one observation. The chain carries TRBV30 and TRBJ2-2, with 9 positions matching TRBD2. Germline values: CDR1 GTSNPN, CDR2 SVGIG (reference sequence). With V trimmed by 4 bases and J by 4 bases, 7 bases remained unmatched. The CDR3 has 15 amino acids. Here the CDR3 DNA reads TGTGCCTGGAACCTAGCGGGGAAGGGCACCGGGGAGCTGTTTTTT. Residues: CAWNLAGKGTGELFF.

CDR3 in amino acids: CASGTGSAGANVLTF. DNA of the CDR3: TGTGCCAGCGGGACAGGGTCTGCTGGGGCCAACGTCCTGACTTTC. The chain carries TRBV6-1 and TRBJ2-6; 9 bases fit TRBD1. The germline CDR1 and CDR2 sequences are MNHNS and SASEGT. V gave up 8 bases and J gave up 2 bases; unmatched junction bases: 4. This CDR3 is 15 amino acids long.

V usage is TRBV6-5 and J usage is TRBJ2-7; D perhaps matches TRBD2 (5 bases). Trimming stripped 2 bases from V and 5 bases from J, with 16 bases between. Germline V lookup: CDR1 MNHEY, CDR2 SVGAGI. The CDR3 length is 15 residues. Here the CDR3 reads CASSYTQLGWDEQYF. CDR3 bases: TGTGCCAGCAGTTACACCCAACTAGGTTGGGACGAGCAGTACTTC.

The chain employs TRBV4-1 and TRBJ1-4; 9 bases are shared with TRBD1. V gave up 2 bases and J gave up 9 bases; unmatched junction bases: 7. The germline V gene has CDR1 MGHRA and CDR2 YSYEKL. This CDR3 region has 15 residues. Here the CDR3 reads CASSQQRDRDKKLFF. The CDR3 region has the DNA TGCGCCAGCAGCCAACAACGGGACAGGGATAAAAAACTGTTTTTT.

The CDR3 sequence is CASSAVTGTGNTIYF. For the CDR3, the DNA is TGCGCCAGCAGCGCAGTTACAGGGACTGGAAACACCATATATTTT. This chain uses TRBV5-1 with TRBJ1-3, with a weak D call TRBD1 (6 bases). Germline lookup yields CDR1 SGHRS and CDR2 YFSETQ. The CDR3 contains 15 residues. Trimming removed 4 bases from V and 2 bases from J, with 13 bases in between.

This chain connects TRBV5-1 to TRBJ2-2; 7 nucleotides match TRBD1. Germline assignment: CDR1 SGHRS and CDR2 YFSETQ. V was clipped by 1 base and J by 4 bases; unmatched bases: 4. There are 15 residues in the CDR3. CDR3 protein: CASSLTGDITGELFF. The CDR3 nucleotides read TGCGCCAGCAGCTTGACAGGGGATATCACCGGGGAGCTGTTTTTT.

The chain combines TRBV30 with TRBJ1-1; D not certain. CDR3 length: 13 residues. V gave up 0 bases and J gave up 0 bases, with 5 bases separating them. Germline values: CDR1 GTSNPN, CDR2 SVGIG (reference sequence). CDR3 DNA sequence: TGTGCCTGGAGTGTTTTTATGAACACTGAAGCTTTCTTT. This translates into CAWSVFMNTEAFF.

The chain is built from TRBV6-5 and TRBJ2-3; D remains ambiguous. Germline V gives CDR1 MNHEY, CDR2 SVGAGI. V shed 6 bases and J shed 0 bases, with 13 bases lying between them. This CDR3 comprises 15 residues. The CDR3 nucleotides are TGTGCCAGCAGCCCCCAAGCACCAAGCACAGATACGCAGTATTTT. Protein product: CASSPQAPSTDTQYF.

The V call is TRBV5-1, the J call TRBJ2-1; D possibly corresponds to TRBD1 (6 bases). The germline gives CDR1 SGHRS, CDR2 YFSETQ. Trimming stripped 2 bases from V and 8 bases from J, with 11 bases between. The CDR3 spans 13 residues. In nucleotides, the CDR3 is TGCGCCAGCAGCTTACACAGGGAATATGAGCAGTTCTTC. This translates into CASSLHREYEQFF.

This clone turned up a few times. The chain is built from TRBV5-6 and TRBJ2-7; a weak D match, TRBD2 (5 bases). Deletions cut 3 bases from V and 4 bases from J, with 11 bases between. This CDR3 contains 13 residues. Germline CDR1 and CDR2: SGHDT and YYEEEE. DNA of the CDR3: TGTGCCAGCAGCTACCAAACTAGTTACGAGCAGTACTTC. It codes for CASSYQTSYEQYF. The variable domain in full, completed from reference TRBV5-6 and TRBJ2-7, reads DAGVTQSPTHLIKTRGQQVTLRCSPKSGHDTVSWYQQALGQGPQFIFQYYEEEERQRGNFPDRFSGHQFPNYSSELNVNALLLGDSALYLCASSYQTSYEQYFGPGTRLTVT.

The gene calls are TRBV12-5 and TRBJ1-3; no reliable D call. Trimming removed 0 bases at V and 0 bases at J, with 9 bases between. The CDR3 is made up of 16 amino acids. In germline, CDR1 is LGHNT, CDR2 FRNRAP. CDR3 coding DNA: TGTGCTAGTGGTTTGGTCCCAAGCATCTCTGGAAACACCATATATTTT. Translated: CASGLVPSISGNTIYF.

This rearrangement joins TRBV2 to TRBJ1-5; unclear D gene. The CDR3 consists of 12 residues. Germline CDR1 and CDR2: SNHLY and FYNNEI. V lost 8 bases and J lost 0, with 5 bases in between. In DNA form, the CDR3 reads TGTGCCAGCGGGAGTAGCAATCAGCCCCAGCATTTT. Translated, it gives CASGSSNQPQHF. The variable domain in full, with the rest retrieved from reference TRBV2 and TRBJ1-5, is EPEVTQTPSHQVTQMGQEVILRCVPISNHLYFYWYRQILGQKVEFLVSFYNNEISEKSEIFDDQFSVERPDGSNFTLKIRSTKLEDSAMYFCASGSSNQPQHFGDGTRLSIL.

This clone has just a few counts. This chain uses TRBV4-2 with TRBJ2-7, with D possibly being TRBD2 (6 bases). V lost 3 bases, J lost 5 bases, and 8 bases lay in between. The length of the CDR3 is 12 residues. The germline V gene encodes CDR1 LGHNA and CDR2 YNFKEQ. The CDR3 DNA follows: TGTGCCAGCAGCCAGGGAGGAGACGAGCAGTACTTC. The encoded protein is CASSQGGDEQYF.

V is TRBV20-1 and J is TRBJ2-1; 8 nucleotides align to TRBD1. Germline CDR1 and CDR2: DFQATT and SNEGSKA (reference sequence). The V gene end was trimmed by 5 bases and the J gene end by 9 bases; junction bases not matched to a gene: 3. The CDR3 runs to 11 residues. The CDR3, as DNA: TGCAGTGCTTCCAGGGGGCCTGAGCAGTTCTTC. Its translation is CSASRGPEQFF.

This sequence joins TRBV19 and TRBJ2-3; 13 nucleotides agree with TRBD2. The V gene end was trimmed by 10 bases and the J gene end by 4 bases; junction bases not matched to a gene: 5. Germline-derived CDR1 and CDR2 are LNHDA and SQIVND (reference sequence). This CDR3 has 14 residues. In nucleotides, the CDR3 is TGTGCCACTCGGACTAGCGGGAGTGCAGATACGCAGTATTTT. It translates to CATRTSGSADTQYF.

The chain joins TRBV5-1 to TRBJ2-3; 10 nucleotides agree with TRBD2. V shed 4 bases, J shed 2 bases, and the junction held 4 bases outside the gene matches. The CDR3 length is 15 residues. Germline V gives CDR1 SGHRS, CDR2 YFSETQ. CDR3 region: CASSVLAGSTDTQYF. CDR3 DNA sequence: TGCGCCAGCAGCGTACTAGCGGGGTCCACAGATACGCAGTATTTT.

This rearrangement joins TRBV28 to TRBJ1-4, with 8 bases fitting TRBD1. From germline, CDR1 is MDHEN and CDR2 SYDVKM. CDR3 length equals 14 residues. Trimming took 6 bases from V and 8 from J; bases not matched to a gene: 8. CDR3 DNA sequence: TGTGCCAGCAGGTCAGGGGGCATAGGGGAAAAACTGTTTTTT. It specifies CASRSGGIGEKLFF.